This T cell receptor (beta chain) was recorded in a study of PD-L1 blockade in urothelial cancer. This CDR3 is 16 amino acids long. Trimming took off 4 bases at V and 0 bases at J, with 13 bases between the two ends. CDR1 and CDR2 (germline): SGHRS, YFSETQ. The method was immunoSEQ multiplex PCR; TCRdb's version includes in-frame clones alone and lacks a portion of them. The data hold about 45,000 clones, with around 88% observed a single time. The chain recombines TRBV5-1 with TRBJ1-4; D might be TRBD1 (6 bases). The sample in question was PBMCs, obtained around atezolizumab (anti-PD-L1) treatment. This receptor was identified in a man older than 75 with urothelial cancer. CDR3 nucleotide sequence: TGCGCCAGCAGCCGGACAGAGATTACAACTAATGAAAAACTGTTTTTT. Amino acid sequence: CASSRTEITTNEKLFF. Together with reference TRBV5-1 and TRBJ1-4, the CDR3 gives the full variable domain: KAGVTQTPRYLIKTRGQQVTLSCSPISGHRSVSWYQQTPGQGLQFLFEYFSETQRNKGNFPGRFSGRQFSNSRSEMNVSTLELGDSALYLCASSRTEITTNEKLFFGSGTQLSVL.